Shown below are 7 T cell receptor beta chains from a single sample sequenced in a study of blood T cell repertoires in COVID-19. Profiling relied on immunoSEQ multiplex PCR, and the TCRdb table lists in-frame clones only, not all of them. Of about 170,000 clones listed, roughly 85% are singletons. The specimen sequenced was peripheral blood. The receptor source for this set is a woman over 75 with acute or convalescent COVID-19.

V usage is TRBV24-1 and J usage is TRBJ2-1, with D perhaps TRBD2 (5 bases). Germline loops: CDR1 KGHDR, CDR2 SFDVKD. This CDR3 is 13 amino acids long. The germline V and J ends were trimmed by 5 bases and 9 bases, with 13 bases remaining between them. DNA of the CDR3: TGTGCCACCAGTGTCGCCGAGGGCTCTGAGCAGTTCTTC. Protein: CATSVAEGSEQFF.

The V call is TRBV21-1, the J call TRBJ1-1. TRBV21-1 is a known pseudogene. CDR3 length equals 14 residues. The CDR3 reads CASSNGRAGDEAFF. CDR3 sequence (DNA): TGTGCCAGCAGCAATGGGAGGGCAGGTGATGAAGCTTTCTTT.

The chain combines TRBV11-2 with TRBJ2-2; 10 bases line up with TRBD2. The CDR3 is made up of 18 amino acids. V shed 5 bases, J shed 1 base, and the junction held 10 bases outside the gene matches. Germline-derived CDR1 and CDR2 are SGHAT and FQNNGV. The CDR3 region is CASSIEVSSGGNTGELFF. In nucleotides, the CDR3 is TGTGCCAGCAGCATCGAGGTGTCTAGCGGGGGGAACACCGGGGAGCTGTTTTTT. Looking up the rest from reference TRBV11-2 and TRBJ2-2 gives the full variable domain: EAGVAQSPRYKIIEKRQSVAFWCNPISGHATLYWYQQILGQGPKLLIQFQNNGVVDDSQLPKDRFSAERLKGVDSTLKIQPAKLEDSAVYLCASSIEVSSGGNTGELFFGEGSRLTVL.

The count of this clone is one. The genes are TRBV11-3 and TRBJ1-6, with 9 bases fitting TRBD1. The CDR3 sequence is 14 residues long. From germline, CDR1 is SGHNT and CDR2 YENEEA. V lost 5 bases and J lost 7; bases outside the gene matches: 3. The CDR3 nucleotides are TGTGCCAGCAGCCTCGGACAGGGGAATTCACCCCTCCACTTT. This gives the protein CASSLGQGNSPLHF.

The chain combines TRBV10-3 with TRBJ2-7; 7 bases line up with TRBD2. The V and J ends lost 4 bases and 3 bases, in that order; junction bases with no gene match: 9. The CDR3 extends over 15 amino acids. The V gene's germline CDR1 is ENHRY and CDR2 SYGVKD. CDR3: CAISASLAAHYEQYF. The CDR3 DNA sequence: TGTGCCATCAGTGCCTCCCTAGCGGCACACTACGAGCAGTACTTC.

The chain is built from TRBV28 and TRBJ2-2; D is uncertain. The ends were cut back, 2 bases at V and 6 bases at J, with 7 bases in the middle. The CDR3 has 13 amino acids. The V gene's germline CDR1 is MDHEN and CDR2 SYDVKM. The CDR3 protein is CASSLRFPGELFF. CDR3 coding DNA: TGTGCCAGCAGTTTACGTTTCCCCGGGGAGCTGTTTTTT.

This clone appeared a single time. The chain has TRBV15 and TRBJ1-4, with 8 bases that match TRBD1. The germline gives CDR1 LNHNV, CDR2 YYDKDF (reference sequence). The CDR3 consists of 16 residues. V lost 0 bases and J lost 0; bases outside the gene matches: 0. This CDR3 reads CATSREQGATNEKLFF. The CDR3 DNA follows: TGTGCCACCAGCAGAGAACAGGGGGCAACTAATGAAAAACTGTTTTTT.